This T cell receptor beta chain was identified in a study of a mutant IDH1 vaccine in newly diagnosed glioma. Study-level findings and limits: Immune responses induced by vaccination arose in approximately 92% of the patients.

Profiled with immunoSEQ multiplex PCR; TCRdb holds only in-frame clones, not every one. The data show about 38,000 clones, roughly 92% seen once. A remark on this clone: The antigen remains unidentified.

Time point given: baseline, week 1 (first vaccination visit). Treatment defined: pre-vaccination baseline after standard-of-care therapy. Trimming took 1 base from V and 0 from J, leaving 9 bases between them. Per germline, CDR1 MGHRA and CDR2 YSYEKL. The CDR3 has 15 amino acids. The V gene is TRBV4-1, the J gene TRBJ1-1; tentatively, D is TRBD1 (6 bases). The TCR originated in a man aged 18 to 30 with glioma. The source was PBMCs, collected from a glioma patient treated with radiotherapy, temozolomide or both. The CDR3 region is CASSQAGQVNTEAFF. In DNA, the CDR3 is TGCGCCAGCAGCCAAGCGGGACAAGTGAACACTGAAGCTTTCTTT.